Listed here is a single T cell receptor (beta chain). Documented time point: pre-treatment sample, taken before nivolumab and TIL therapy. This specimen belongs to a study of TIL therapy for anti-PD-1-resistant metastatic lung cancer. The libraries were made with immunoSEQ v3. Using immunoSEQ multiplex PCR, the repertoire was profiled, and TCRdb retains in-frame clones only, with some absent. This repertoire shows some 57,000 clones, over 75% found once; its top ten account for 2% to 3%. Germline lookup yields CDR1 SGHTA and CDR2 FQGNSA. This CDR3 is built from 13 residues. V was trimmed by 5 bases and J by 2 bases, leaving 9 bases between them.

Sequencing used blood, obtained at baseline. The origin of this receptor is a person aged 25 to 85 with non-small cell lung cancer. V is TRBV7-2 and J is TRBJ2-5; no clear D. The CDR3 is CASSPPEQETQYF. The CDR3 DNA is TGTGCCAGCAGCCCTCCGGAGCAAGAGACCCAGTACTTC.